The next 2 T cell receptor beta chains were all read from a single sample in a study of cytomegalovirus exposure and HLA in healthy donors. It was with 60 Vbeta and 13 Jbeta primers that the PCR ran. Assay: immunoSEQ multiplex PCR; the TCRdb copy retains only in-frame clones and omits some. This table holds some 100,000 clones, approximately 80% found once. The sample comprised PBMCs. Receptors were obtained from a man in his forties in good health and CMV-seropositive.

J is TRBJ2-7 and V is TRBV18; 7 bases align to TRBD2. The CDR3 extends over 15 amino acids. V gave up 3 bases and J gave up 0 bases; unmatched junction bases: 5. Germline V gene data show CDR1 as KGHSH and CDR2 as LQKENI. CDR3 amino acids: CASSPRGGDSYEQYF. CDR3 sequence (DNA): TGTGCCAGCTCACCCCGGGGAGGGGACTCCTACGAGCAGTACTTC.

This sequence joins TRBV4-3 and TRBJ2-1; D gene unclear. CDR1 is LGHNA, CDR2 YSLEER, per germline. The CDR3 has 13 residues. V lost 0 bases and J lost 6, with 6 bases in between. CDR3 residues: CASSQDKLNEQFF. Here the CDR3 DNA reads TGCGCCAGCAGCCAAGACAAACTCAATGAGCAGTTCTTC.